Detailed here is one T cell receptor (beta chain). This clone is a singleton in its sample. The specificity of this receptor is unknown. Base qualities are not at hand, and no much larger clone is one base apart. Trimming leaves V shorter by 5 bases and J shorter by 3 bases, with the junction holding 9 bases beyond the gene matches. CDR1 is given as MGHDK and CDR2 as SYGVNS, both from the germline V gene. The CDR3 goes from the cysteine to the phenylalanine over 15 residues. Only the CDR3 DNA stays, 45 bases, in frame from base 1. The data stem from a study of blood T cell repertoires in COVID-19 (dated by TCRdb to about 2020). A note on the overall study: Samples from collaborators originated in the United States, Italy and Spain and spanned both the acute and convalescent phases of COVID-19. A de-identified subject ID, COVID-19 status, age in years and sex were almost always included in the sample metadata. The samples were drawn from the first 160 participants of the ongoing ImmuneRACE study and from more than 1,000 subjects provided by 6 global collaborators. The material from the prospective study consisted of cDNA or gDNA derived from T cells, B-cell-depleted T cells, or PBMCs. Subjects who had been exposed to COVID-19, were actively infected with it, or had recovered from it provided the deeply sampled blood TCRbeta repertoires that made up the dataset. Where HLA class I and class II types were available, the types were taken from metadata supplied by the sample provider, not from assay-based typing. The repertoires were made available in a free public database intended to serve as a resource for research on the immune response to SARS-CoV-2. Here is what the overall study found, with its caveats: How much clinical and demographic metadata was included differed by source and by participant, and the metadata was provided uncurated.

TCRbeta CDR3 regions were amplified from genomic DNA by means of the immunoSEQ Assay, a bias-controlled multiplex PCR. Regarding the original processing steps: Within the assay, amplification of reference gene primers was used to estimate how many nucleated cells each sample contained. To quantify the absolute abundance of each unique TCRbeta CDR3 rearrangement, sequence reads were collapsed and filtered. For each sample, productive Simpson clonality was calculated as the square root of Simpson's diversity index across productive rearrangements. TCRdb took over this immuneACCESS table, retaining in-frame rearrangements with V and J assigned. Such tables are incomplete; in checked studies, under half of the missing clones stem from an unresolved V gene, and the remainder is unexplained. From that table come the V and J calls and clone size; the DNA was used to work out D and trimming. In all, the sample holds some 370,000 clones, and 80% to 85% of those were seen once. About 5% of the sample belongs to the ten largest clones.

In the prospective study, participants were about 18 to 95 years old, resided in about two dozen geographic areas of the United States, and were enrolled through a virtual design. To assign participants to cohorts, the prospective study relied on clinical history that participants themselves reported in a screening survey and a study questionnaire. For ImmuneRACE Cohort 3, a participant was defined as recovered based on two consecutive negative NP/OP PCR tests, clearance by a healthcare professional, or resolution of symptoms. In the prospective study, whole blood, serum and a nasopharyngeal or oropharyngeal swab were collected from each participant by mobile phlebotomists. Prospective study participants could optionally give additional blood draws and questionnaires over a roughly two-month period. Prospective study blood samples were shipped either frozen or at room temperature before DNA extraction.

Sequenced material: PBMCs or T cells enriched from blood (not recorded which). The receptor's source is a woman aged 50 to 65 who had recovered from COVID-19. The sequence is built from TRBV25-1 and TRBJ2-7; the junction holds 8 bases that match TRBD2. The CDR3 region has the sequence CASSFTSGQRYEQYF. The nucleotide sequence reads TGTGCCAGCAGTTTCACTAGCGGACAACGCTACGAGCAGTACTTC.